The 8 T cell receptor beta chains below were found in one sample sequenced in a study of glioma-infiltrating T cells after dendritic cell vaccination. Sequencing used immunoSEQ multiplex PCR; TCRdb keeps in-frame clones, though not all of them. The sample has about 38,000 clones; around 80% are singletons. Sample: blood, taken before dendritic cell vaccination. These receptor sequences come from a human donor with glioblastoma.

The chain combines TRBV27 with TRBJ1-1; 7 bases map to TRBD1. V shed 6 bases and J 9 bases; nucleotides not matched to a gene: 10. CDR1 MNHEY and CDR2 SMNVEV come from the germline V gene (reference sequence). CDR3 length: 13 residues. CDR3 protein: CASSVTRQGKAFF. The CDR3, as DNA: TGTGCCAGCAGCGTGACCCGACAGGGTAAAGCTTTCTTT.

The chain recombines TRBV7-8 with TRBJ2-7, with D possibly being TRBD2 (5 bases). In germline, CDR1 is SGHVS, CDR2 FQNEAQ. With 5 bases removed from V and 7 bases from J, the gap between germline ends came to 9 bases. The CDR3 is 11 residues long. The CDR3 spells CASSMTGEQYF. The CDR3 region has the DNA TGTGCCAGCAGCATGACGGGGGAGCAGTACTTC.

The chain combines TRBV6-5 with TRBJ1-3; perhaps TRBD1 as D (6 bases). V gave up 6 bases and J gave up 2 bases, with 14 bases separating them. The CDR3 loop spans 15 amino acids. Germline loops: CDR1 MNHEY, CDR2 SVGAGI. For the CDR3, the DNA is TGTGCCAGCAGCCCTGCCGAGGGGGCTGGAAACACCATATATTTT. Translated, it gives CASSPAEGAGNTIYF.

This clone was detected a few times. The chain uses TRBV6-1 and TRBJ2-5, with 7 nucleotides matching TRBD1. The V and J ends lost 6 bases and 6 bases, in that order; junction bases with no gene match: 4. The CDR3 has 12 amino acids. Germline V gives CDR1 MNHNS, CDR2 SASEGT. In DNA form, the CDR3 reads TGTGCCAGCAGACAGGGGTTTAAGACCCAGTACTTC. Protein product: CASRQGFKTQYF.

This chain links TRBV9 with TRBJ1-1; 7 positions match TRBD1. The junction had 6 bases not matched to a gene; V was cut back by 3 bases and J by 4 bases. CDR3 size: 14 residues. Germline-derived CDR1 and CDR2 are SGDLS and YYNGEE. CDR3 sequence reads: CASSADRVGTEAFF. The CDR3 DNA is TGTGCCAGCAGCGCCGACAGGGTGGGCACTGAAGCTTTCTTT. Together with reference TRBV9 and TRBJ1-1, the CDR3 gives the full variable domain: DSGVTQTPKHLITATGQRVTLRCSPRSGDLSVYWYQQSLDQGLQFLIQYYNGEERAKGNILERFSAQQFPDLHSELNLSSLELGDSALYFCASSADRVGTEAFFGQGTRLTVV.

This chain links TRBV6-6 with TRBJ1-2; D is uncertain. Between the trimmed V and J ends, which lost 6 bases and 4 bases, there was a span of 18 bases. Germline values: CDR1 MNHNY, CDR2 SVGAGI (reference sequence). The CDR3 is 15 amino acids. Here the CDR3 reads CASRPPRENLYGYTF. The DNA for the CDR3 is TGTGCCAGCAGACCACCCCGGGAAAACCTCTATGGCTACACCTTC.

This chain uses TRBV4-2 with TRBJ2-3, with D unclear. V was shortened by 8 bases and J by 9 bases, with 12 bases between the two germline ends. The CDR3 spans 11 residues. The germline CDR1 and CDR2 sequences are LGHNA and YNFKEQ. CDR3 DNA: TGTGCCAGCCCCATTCCCCCAACGCAGTATTTT. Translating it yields CASPIPPTQYF.

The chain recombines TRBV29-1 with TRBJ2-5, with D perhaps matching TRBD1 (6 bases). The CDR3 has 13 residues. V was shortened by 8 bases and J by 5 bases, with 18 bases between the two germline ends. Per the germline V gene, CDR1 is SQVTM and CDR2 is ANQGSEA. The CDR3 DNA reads TGCAGCCTTTGGGCAGGGGTAAGGGAGACCCAGTACTTC. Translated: CSLWAGVRETQYF.